The rows below give T cell receptor beta chains drawn from one sample of a study of beta chain features in type 1 diabetes. Data came from immunoSEQ multiplex PCR; TCRdb stores just in-frame clones and leaves some out. The sample holds some 22,000 clones, 60% to 75% seen once. Specimen: Tregs from blood. These receptors all come from a woman between 40 and 50 years old in good health. CDR3s include the opening cysteine and the closing phenylalanine or tryptophan.

CDR3 length: 17; V gene: TRBV7-2; J gene: TRBJ2-3; CDR3 protein: CASSLAGTSGSTDTQYF
CDR3 length: 13; V gene: TRBV7-9; J gene: TRBJ1-5; CDR3 protein: CASSADRLQPQHF
CDR3 length: 14; V gene: TRBV6-5; J gene: TRBJ1-1; CDR3 protein: CASSYENLSTEAFF
CDR3 length: 13; V gene: TRBV6-6; J gene: TRBJ2-7; CDR3 protein: CAVGQGVKNEQYF
CDR3 length: 15; V gene: TRBV5-1; J gene: TRBJ2-5; CDR3 protein: CASSPLGRGGETQYF
CDR3 length: 18; V gene: TRBV4-3; J gene: TRBJ2-3; CDR3 protein: CASSQDRGLGGGEDTQYF
CDR3 length: 14; V gene: TRBV10-2; J gene: TRBJ2-5; CDR3 protein: CASRGAGGLETQYF
CDR3 length: 12; V gene: TRBV25-1; J gene: TRBJ1-1; CDR3 protein: CASSRLNTEAFF
CDR3 length: 14; V gene: TRBV9; J gene: TRBJ2-5; CDR3 protein: CASSPPAGGETQYF
CDR3 length: 15; V gene: TRBV6-6; J gene: TRBJ2-1; CDR3 protein: CASSPGLRSYNEQFF
CDR3 length: 13; V gene: TRBV7-9; J gene: TRBJ2-7; CDR3 protein: CAVMSGQGYEQYF
CDR3 length: 15; V gene: TRBV7-9; J gene: TRBJ1-5; CDR3 protein: CASSRYSGINQPQHF
CDR3 length: 15; V gene: TRBV5-1; J gene: NA; CDR3 protein: CASSLVVAGNNEQFF
CDR3 length: 13; V gene: TRBV2; J gene: TRBJ2-2; CDR3 protein: CASMWLNTGELFF
CDR3 length: 16; V gene: TRBV18; J gene: TRBJ2-1; CDR3 protein: CASSSLRASGGYEQFF
CDR3 length: 13; V gene: TRBV29-1; J gene: TRBJ2-7; CDR3 protein: CSVETDRGHEQYF
CDR3 length: 13; V gene: TRBV6-1; J gene: TRBJ2-7; CDR3 protein: CASSEGALYEQYF
CDR3 length: 16; V gene: TRBV4-2; J gene: TRBJ1-4; CDR3 protein: CASSQDSQVFYEKLFF
CDR3 length: 18; V gene: TRBV12-2; J gene: TRBJ1-3; CDR3 protein: CASRLARDRGRGGNTIYF
CDR3 length: 16; V gene: TRBV5-6; J gene: TRBJ2-3; CDR3 protein: CASSLVAGGPIDTQYF
CDR3 length: 13; V gene: TRBV10-3; J gene: TRBJ1-2; CDR3 protein: CAINTGQGYGYTF
CDR3 length: 16; V gene: TRBV11-2; J gene: TRBJ2-3; CDR3 protein: CASSPDGRFGPDTQYF
CDR3 length: 13; V gene: TRBV27; J gene: TRBJ1-2; CDR3 protein: CASSPTGGYGYTF
CDR3 length: 15; V gene: TRBV4-1; J gene: TRBJ2-1; CDR3 protein: CASSRLAGGIDEQFF